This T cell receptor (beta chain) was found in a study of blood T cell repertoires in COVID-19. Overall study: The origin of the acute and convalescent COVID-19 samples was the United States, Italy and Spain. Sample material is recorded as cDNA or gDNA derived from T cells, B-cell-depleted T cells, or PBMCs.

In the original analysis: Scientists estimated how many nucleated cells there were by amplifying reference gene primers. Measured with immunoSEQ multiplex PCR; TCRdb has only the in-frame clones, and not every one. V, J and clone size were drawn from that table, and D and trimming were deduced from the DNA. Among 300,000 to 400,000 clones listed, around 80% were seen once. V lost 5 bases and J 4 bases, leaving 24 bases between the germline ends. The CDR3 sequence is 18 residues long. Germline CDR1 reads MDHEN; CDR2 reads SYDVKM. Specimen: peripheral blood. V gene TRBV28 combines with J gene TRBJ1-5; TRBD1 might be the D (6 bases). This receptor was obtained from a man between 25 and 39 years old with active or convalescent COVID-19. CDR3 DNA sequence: TGTGCCAGCAGTGCCCCTCGAATGTCACCAAGGGGGAATCAGCCCCAGCATTTT. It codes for CASSAPRMSPRGNQPQHF.